The rows below give T cell receptor beta chains drawn from one sample of a study of OX40 agonist ivuxolimab in advanced cancers. Measured with immunoSEQ multiplex PCR; TCRdb has only the in-frame clones, and not every one. The data show tens of thousands of clones, approximately 90% seen once. The sequencing used CD4+ or CD8+ T cells sorted from blood, collected in a trial of the OX40 agonist ivuxolimab. The receptors were gathered from an adult with an advanced solid tumor such as melanoma, head and neck, liver or kidney cancer. Both conserved end residues are part of each CDR3. D genes are given only for firm matches. A row's size may be missing; if present it is once, few, many or a size class.

NA,TRBV18,NA,TRBJ2-7,TGTGCCAGCTCACGGGGACACCTCTCCTACGAGCAGTACTTC,CASSRGHLSYEQYF
TRBD1,TRBV7-9,NA,TRBJ2-3,TGTGCCAGCAGCTTAAACAGGGGCGGCACAGATACGCAGTATTTT,CASSLNRGGTDTQYF
NA,TRBV19,NA,TRBJ2-7,TGTGCCAGTAGCCCTCCGTCAGGGGCCAACGAGCAGTACTTC,CASSPPSGANEQYF
NA,TRBV27,NA,TRBJ1-1,TGTGCCAGCAGTTACGGAGACTCGAACACTGAAGCTTTCTTT,CASSYGDSNTEAFF
NA,TRBV5-1,once,TRBJ1-2,TGCGCCAGCAGCCTCAGGGTCGAGGGGCACTATGGCTACACCTTC,CASSLRVEGHYGYTF
NA,TRBV5-6,NA,TRBJ2-2,TGTGCCAGCAGCTCGGTGGGCCAGATATATGGCACCGGGGAGCTGTTTTTT,CASSSVGQIYGTGELFF
TRBD2,TRBV7-9,once,TRBJ2-7,TGTGCCAGCAGCTTGGGCGGGAGTTTCGACGAGCAGTACTTC,CASSLGGSFDEQYF
NA,TRBV5-6,NA,TRBJ2-7,TGTGCCAGCAGCTACAGGGCTTCCTACGAGCAGTACTTC,CASSYRASYEQYF
NA,TRBV4-1,NA,TRBJ1-5,TGCGCCAGCAGCCAAGCGGGTAGCAATCAGCCCCAGCATTTT,CASSQAGSNQPQHF
TRBD1,TRBV9,NA,TRBJ1-2,TGTGCCAGCAGCGTAGGACAGGGTACTCATGGCTACACCTTC,CASSVGQGTHGYTF
NA,TRBV27,once,TRBJ1-1,TGTGCCAGCAAGACAGGTACCTCAGCTGAAGCTTTCTTT,CASKTGTSAEAFF
TRBD2,TRBV11-2,NA,TRBJ2-2,TGTGCCAGCAGCTTACTTGCGGGAGGGCCGAACACCGGGGAGCTGTTTTTT,CASSLLAGGPNTGELFF
NA,TRBV5-1,NA,TRBJ2-1,TGCGCCAGCAGCTTGGGGAAAACTATAGCCCACAATGAGCAGTTCTTC,CASSLGKTIAHNEQFF
NA,TRBV6-6,NA,TRBJ2-7,TGTGCCAGCACCATCTCAGGCGGCTACGAGCAGTACTTC,CASTISGGYEQYF
NA,TRBV27,NA,TRBJ2-7,TGTGCCAGCAGTTTACAAGGGGCAGGATACGAGCAGTACTTC,CASSLQGAGYEQYF
NA,TRBV5-8,NA,TRBJ2-2,TGTGCCAGCAGCTCGGGCAGGCCGAACACCGGGGAGCTGTTTTTT,CASSSGRPNTGELFF
NA,TRBV7-8,NA,TRBJ1-1,TGTGCCAGCAGCCAACTAGGGTTGATGAACACTGAAGCTTTCTTT,CASSQLGLMNTEAFF
NA,TRBV11-2,NA,TRBJ2-2,TGTGCCAGCAGCTTTGCTAGCCTCGGGGAGCTGTTTTTT,CASSFASLGELFF
NA,TRBV4-2,NA,TRBJ2-3,TGTGCCAGTATCATAGTGGATACGCAGTATTTT,CASIIVDTQYF
NA,TRBV5-1,NA,TRBJ1-3,TGCGCCAGCAGCTTGGGTTCTGGAAACACCATATATTTT,CASSLGSGNTIYF
NA,TRBV27,NA,TRBJ1-3,TGTGCCAGCAGTTTAAGTCGGAATGTCCGCGACACCATATATTTT,CASSLSRNVRDTIYF
TRBD2,TRBV29-1,NA,TRBJ2-1,TGCAGCGTTGATTTCGGGGGGGGATACAATGAGCAGTTCTTC,CSVDFGGGYNEQFF
NA,TRBV27,NA,TRBJ1-2,TGTGCCAGCCGCGGACAAGACTATGGCTACACCTTC,CASRGQDYGYTF
NA,TRBV5-4,NA,TRBJ1-2,TGTGCCAGCACCCCGCAAAACAGTAACTATGGCTACACCTTC,CASTPQNSNYGYTF
NA,TRBV6-1,NA,TRBJ2-7,TGTGCCAGCAACAACAAGTACGAGCAGTACTTC,CASNNKYEQYF
NA,TRBV28,NA,TRBJ1-1,TGTGCCAGCAGTTCAAAATGGGGATACACTGAAGCTTTCTTT,CASSSKWGYTEAFF
NA,TRBV5-4,NA,TRBJ1-1,TGTGCCAGCAGCTTAGGGACTGGCACTGAAGCTTTCTTT,CASSLGTGTEAFF
TRBD2,TRBV7-8,NA,TRBJ2-1,TGTGCCAGCAGCTTAGTTGGCGGGAGGTCTAGGAATGAGCAGTTCTTC,CASSLVGGRSRNEQFF
TRBD2,TRBV28,few,TRBJ2-2,TGTGCCAGCAGTTCCCCGGCCCTTCTAGCGGGAGAGTCCGGGGAGCTGTTTTTT,CASSSPALLAGESGELFF